The T cell receptor (beta chain) described here comes from a study of long-term antiretroviral therapy in people with HIV. Study findings and constraints: On ART adherence, viral resistance or therapy changes, no data were available.

This clone was detected a few times. Its specificity is not known. Samples were assayed with immunoSEQ v3.0 at survey level. The method was immunoSEQ multiplex PCR; TCRdb's version includes in-frame clones alone and lacks a portion of them. This table has about 35,000 clones, about four fifths appearing once. The clonotype comes from a man over 45 with HIV. This specimen consisted of unsorted PBMCs, obtained 3 years after starting antiretroviral therapy.

CDR3 bases: TGTGCCAGCAGCTTAGCGCCGGAGGCCCCTGGGGCCAACGTCCTGACTTTC. It translates to CASSLAPEAPGANVLTF. The chain has TRBV7-2 and TRBJ2-6; D perhaps matches TRBD2 (5 bases). The CDR3 totals 17 residues. Germline V CDR1 and CDR2: SGHTA, FQGNSA. V gave up 0 bases and J gave up 2 bases, with 11 bases separating them.